This entry lists 2 T cell receptor beta chains sequenced from one sample in a study of radiotherapy plus CTLA-4 blockade in lung cancer. Method: immunoSEQ multiplex PCR; TCRdb's copy keeps in-frame clones and lacks some. The table records about 68,000 clones, 70% to 80% of them present only once. Sequencing used peripheral blood, obtained from a patient treated with radiotherapy plus ipilimumab. These receptors originate from a human donor with non-small cell lung cancer who had a complete response to radiotherapy plus ipilimumab.

The J gene is TRBJ2-1, the V gene TRBV11-2; TRBD1 is a possible D gene (6 bases). Germline V gene data show CDR1 as SGHAT and CDR2 as FQNNGV. CDR3 size: 16 residues. V gave up 1 base and J gave up 0 bases, with 10 bases separating them. The CDR3 DNA follows: TGTGCCAGCAGCTTAGCCGACAGGAGCTCCTACAATGAGCAGTTCTTC. Translated: CASSLADRSSYNEQFF.

This chain links TRBV12-5 with TRBJ2-2; no firm D call. This CDR3 contains 14 residues. V lost 2 bases to trimming and J lost 6 bases, with 10 bases between them. CDR1 and CDR2 from the germline V gene are LGHNT and FRNRAP. CDR3 sequence (DNA): TGTGCTAGTGGTTTGACTAAAAGGGCCGGGGAGCTGTTTTTT. Translated: CASGLTKRAGELFF.